The clone carrying this TCR beta chain was seen only once. At the DNA level, this CDR3 is encoded by other sequences in the same sample as well. The germline V gene has CDR1 MNHEY and CDR2 SVGAGI. J was trimmed by 7 bases and V by 6 bases; bases with no gene match: 5. CDR3 length equals 14 residues. The data were obtained in a study of shared clonotypes between healthy human individuals. The protocol was immunoSEQ multiplex PCR, while the TCRdb copy is restricted to in-frame clones and leaves out a portion. This sample carries a few million clones, approximately 93% of them seen once, and the ten largest clones take 0.3% to 0.4%.

The rearrangement uses TRBV6-5 and TRBJ2-1; TRBD1 matches 11 bases. The sequenced sample was naive CD4+ T cells from PBMCs. The subset here: CD45RA+ positively selected. This TCR derives from a man between 18 and 35 years old in good health. Some clones in this sample may be carry-over from other donors' samples. The CDR3 is CASSRDRGRNEQFF. The CDR3 DNA is TGTGCCAGCAGCCGGGACAGGGGGAGGAATGAGCAGTTCTTC.